This T cell receptor (beta chain) was captured by sequencing in a study of shared clonotypes between healthy human individuals. Broader study findings: It was the few donors that limited the genetic and exposure-history diversity represented.

A note on this clone: Its antigen is still unknown.

Germline trimming cut 5 bases from V and 6 bases from J; bases unmatched to any gene: 7. Per germline, CDR1 MNHEY and CDR2 SMNVEV (reference sequence). There are 17 residues in the CDR3. Sequenced by immunoSEQ multiplex PCR; TCRdb stores in-frame clones only, minus some. Of 1,100,000 or so clones in the sample, approximately 80% were seen once. Sample: memory CD4+ T cells from PBMCs. Indicated subset: CD45RA-negative fraction. The chain employs TRBV27 and TRBJ2-2; 15 bases are a match to TRBD2. This clonotype was obtained from a man between 18 and 35 years old in good health. Some clones in this sample may be carry-over from other donors' samples. The CDR3 DNA reads TGTGCCAGCAGTCTCGGACTAGCGGGAGGGCCGGCCGGGGAGCTGTTTTTT. As protein: CASSLGLAGGPAGELFF.